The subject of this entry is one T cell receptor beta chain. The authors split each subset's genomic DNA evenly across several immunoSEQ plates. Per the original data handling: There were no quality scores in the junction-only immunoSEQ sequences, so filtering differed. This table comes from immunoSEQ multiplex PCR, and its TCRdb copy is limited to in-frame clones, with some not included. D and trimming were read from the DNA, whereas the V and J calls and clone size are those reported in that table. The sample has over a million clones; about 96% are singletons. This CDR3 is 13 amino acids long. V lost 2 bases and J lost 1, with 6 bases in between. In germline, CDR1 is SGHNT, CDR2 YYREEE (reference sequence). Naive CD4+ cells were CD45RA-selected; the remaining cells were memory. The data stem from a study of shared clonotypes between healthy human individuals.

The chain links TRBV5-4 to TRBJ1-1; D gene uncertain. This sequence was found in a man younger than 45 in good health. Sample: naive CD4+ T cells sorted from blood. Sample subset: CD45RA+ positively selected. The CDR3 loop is CASSFRGNTEAFF. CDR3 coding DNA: TGTGCCAGCAGCTTTCGAGGGAACACTGAAGCTTTCTTT.